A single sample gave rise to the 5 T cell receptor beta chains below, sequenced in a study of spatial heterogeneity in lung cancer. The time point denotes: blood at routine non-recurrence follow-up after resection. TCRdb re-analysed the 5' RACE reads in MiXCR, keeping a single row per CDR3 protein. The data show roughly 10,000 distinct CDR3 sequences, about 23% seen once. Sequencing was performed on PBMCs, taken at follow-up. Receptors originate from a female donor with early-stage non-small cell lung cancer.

DNA of the CDR3: TGCGCCAGCAGCCTCAAAACGGGACAGGTCTCCTACGAGCAGTACTTC. As protein: CASSLKTGQVSYEQYF. The chain has TRBV5-1 and TRBJ2-7; 8 nucleotides line up with TRBD1. With V trimmed by 4 bases and J by 0 bases, 9 bases remained unmatched. CDR1 is SGHRS and CDR2 is YFSETQ in the germline V gene. This CDR3 region has 16 residues.

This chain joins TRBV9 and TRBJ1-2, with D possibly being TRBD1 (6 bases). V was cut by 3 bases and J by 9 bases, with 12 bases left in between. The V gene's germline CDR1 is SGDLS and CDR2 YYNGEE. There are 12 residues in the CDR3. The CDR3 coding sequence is TGTGCCAGCAGCGGGGGGGCCTCACGCTACACCTTC. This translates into CASSGGASRYTF.

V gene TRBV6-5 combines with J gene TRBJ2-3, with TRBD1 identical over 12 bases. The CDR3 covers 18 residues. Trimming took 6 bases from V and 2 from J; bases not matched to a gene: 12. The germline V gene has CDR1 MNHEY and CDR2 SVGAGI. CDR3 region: CASSPLGTGGEDTDTQYF. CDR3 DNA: TGTGCCAGCAGCCCCCTCGGGACAGGGGGCGAAGACACAGATACGCAGTATTTT.

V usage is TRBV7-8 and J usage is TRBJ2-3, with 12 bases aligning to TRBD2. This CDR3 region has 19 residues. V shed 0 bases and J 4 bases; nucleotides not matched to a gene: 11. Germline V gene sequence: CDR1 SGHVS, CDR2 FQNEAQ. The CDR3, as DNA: TGTGCCAGCAGCTTAGCGAAACGATCGACTAGCGGGAGTTCAGATACGCAGTATTTT. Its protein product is CASSLAKRSTSGSSDTQYF.

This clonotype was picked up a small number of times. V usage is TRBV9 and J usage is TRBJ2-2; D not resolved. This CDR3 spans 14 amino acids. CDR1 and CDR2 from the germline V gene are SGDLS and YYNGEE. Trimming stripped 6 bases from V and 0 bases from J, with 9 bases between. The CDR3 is CASTTTTNTGELFF. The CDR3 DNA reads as TGTGCCAGCACCACGACAACGAACACCGGGGAGCTGTTTTTT.